Sequencing of this TCR beta chain was carried out in a study of blood T cell repertoires in COVID-19. The CDR3 loop spans 13 amino acids. J lost 7 bases, V lost 8 bases, and 8 bases had no gene match. Germline values: CDR1 SGHAT, CDR2 FQDESV (reference sequence). Assay: immunoSEQ multiplex PCR; the TCRdb copy retains only in-frame clones and omits some. The table shows 200,000 to 250,000 clones, with around four fifths occurring only once. This clonotype was sampled from a woman of 80 years or more with acute or convalescent COVID-19. The source material was peripheral blood. The gene calls are TRBV11-1 and TRBJ2-7; the match to TRBD2 covers 10 bases. The CDR3: CASAIAGGQEQYF. The CDR3 coding sequence is TGTGCCAGCGCTATAGCGGGAGGTCAGGAGCAGTACTTC. Variable domain in full (rest from reference TRBV11-1 and TRBJ2-7): EAEVAQSPRYKITEKSQAVAFWCDPISGHATLYWYRQILGQGPELLVQFQDESVVDDSQLPKDRFSAERLKGVDSTLKIQPAELGDSAMYLCASAIAGGQEQYFGPGTRLTVT.